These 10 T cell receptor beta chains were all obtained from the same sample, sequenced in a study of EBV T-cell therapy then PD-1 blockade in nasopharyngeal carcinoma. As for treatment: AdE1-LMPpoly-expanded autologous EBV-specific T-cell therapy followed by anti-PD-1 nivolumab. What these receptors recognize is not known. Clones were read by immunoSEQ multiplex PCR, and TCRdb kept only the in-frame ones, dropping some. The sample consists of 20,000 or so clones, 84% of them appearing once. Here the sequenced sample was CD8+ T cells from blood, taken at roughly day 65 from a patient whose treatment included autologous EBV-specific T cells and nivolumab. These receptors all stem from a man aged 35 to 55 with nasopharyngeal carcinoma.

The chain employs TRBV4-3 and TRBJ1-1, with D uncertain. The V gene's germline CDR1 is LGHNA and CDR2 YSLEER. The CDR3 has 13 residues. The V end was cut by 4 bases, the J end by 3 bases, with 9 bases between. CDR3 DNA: TGCGCCAGCAGCCTCCGGATGGACACTGAAGCTTTCTTT. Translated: CASSLRMDTEAFF.

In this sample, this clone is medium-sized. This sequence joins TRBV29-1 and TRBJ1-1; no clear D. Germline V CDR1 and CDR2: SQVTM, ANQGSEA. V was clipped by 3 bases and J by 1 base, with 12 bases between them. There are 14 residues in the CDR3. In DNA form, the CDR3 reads TGCAGCGTTGATCTCGGACGCCAGAACACTGAAGCTTTCTTT. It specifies CSVDLGRQNTEAFF.

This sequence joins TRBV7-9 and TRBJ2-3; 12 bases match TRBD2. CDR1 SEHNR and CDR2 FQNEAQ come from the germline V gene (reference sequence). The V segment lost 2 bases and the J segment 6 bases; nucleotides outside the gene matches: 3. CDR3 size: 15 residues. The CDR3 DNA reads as TGTGCCAGCAGCTTAACTAGCGGGGGGTTGGATACGCAGTATTTT. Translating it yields CASSLTSGGLDTQYF.

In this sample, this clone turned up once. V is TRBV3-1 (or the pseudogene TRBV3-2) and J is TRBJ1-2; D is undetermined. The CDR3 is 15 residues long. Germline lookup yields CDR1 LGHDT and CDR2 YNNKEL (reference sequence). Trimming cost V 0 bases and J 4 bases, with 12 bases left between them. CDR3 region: CASSQDVGTVYGYTF. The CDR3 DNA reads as TGTGCCAGCAGCCAAGATGTAGGCACCGTCTATGGCTACACCTTC.

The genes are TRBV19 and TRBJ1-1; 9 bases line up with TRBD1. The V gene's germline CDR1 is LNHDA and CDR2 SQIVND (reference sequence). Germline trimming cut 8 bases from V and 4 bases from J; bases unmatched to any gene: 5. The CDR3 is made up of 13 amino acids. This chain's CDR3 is CASRDRVGTEAFF. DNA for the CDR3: TGTGCCAGTCGGGACAGGGTAGGCACTGAAGCTTTCTTT.

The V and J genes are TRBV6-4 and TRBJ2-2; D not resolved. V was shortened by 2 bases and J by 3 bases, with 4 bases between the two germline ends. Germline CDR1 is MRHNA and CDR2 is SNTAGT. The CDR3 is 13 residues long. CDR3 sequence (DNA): TGTGCCAGCAGTGACGGGGACACCGGGGAGCTGTTTTTT. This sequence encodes CASSDGDTGELFF.

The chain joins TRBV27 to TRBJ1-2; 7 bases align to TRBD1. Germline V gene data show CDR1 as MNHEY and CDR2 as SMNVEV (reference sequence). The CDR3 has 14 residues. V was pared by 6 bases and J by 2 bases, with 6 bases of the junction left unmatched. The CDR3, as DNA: TGTGCCAGCAGCCCTACAGGGGCAAACTATGGCTACACCTTC. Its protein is CASSPTGANYGYTF.

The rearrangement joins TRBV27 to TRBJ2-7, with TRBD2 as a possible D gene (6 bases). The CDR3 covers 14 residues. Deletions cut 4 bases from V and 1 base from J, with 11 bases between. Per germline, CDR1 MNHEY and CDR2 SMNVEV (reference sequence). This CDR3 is CASSSLGGSYEQYF. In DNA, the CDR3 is TGTGCCAGCAGTTCCCTCGGGGGATCCTACGAGCAGTACTTC.

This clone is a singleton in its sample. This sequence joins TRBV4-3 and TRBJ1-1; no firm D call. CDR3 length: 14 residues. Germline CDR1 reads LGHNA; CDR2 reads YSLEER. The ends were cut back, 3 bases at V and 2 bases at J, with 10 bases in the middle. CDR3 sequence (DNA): TGCGCCAGCAGCCATGTCTGGGCCAACACTGAAGCTTTCTTT. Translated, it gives CASSHVWANTEAFF.

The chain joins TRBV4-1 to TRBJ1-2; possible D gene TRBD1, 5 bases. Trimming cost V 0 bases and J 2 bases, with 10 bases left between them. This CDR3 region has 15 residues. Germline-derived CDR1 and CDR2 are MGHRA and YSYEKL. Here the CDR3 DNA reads TGCGCCAGCAGCCAAGATTGGGGGGGGAACTATGGCTACACCTTC. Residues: CASSQDWGGNYGYTF.